The 24 T cell receptor beta chains listed next were all sequenced from one sample in a study of human T cells and chemical hapten exposure. This sample's time point: patch test 2, 6 weeks after DPC sensitization. Treatment meaning: therapeutic diphenylcyclopropenone sensitization with weekly scalp DPC. One entry per CDR3 protein results from TCRdb running MiXCR on the RACE reads. This sample has about 140,000 distinct CDR3 sequences, with 10% to 15% found just once. The source was whole blood, collected in connection with sensitization to the hapten diphenylcyclopropenone (DPC). The receptors were sampled from a woman aged 45-59 years with alopecia areata. Some clones in this sample may be carry-over from other donors' samples.

In its sample, this clonotype was seen a few times. J is TRBJ2-1 and V is TRBV28; no clear D. CDR1 MDHEN and CDR2 SYDVKM come from the germline V gene. V lost 0 bases, J lost 4 bases, and 7 bases lay in between. This CDR3 has 14 residues. The CDR3 protein is CASSLWGRYNEQFF. CDR3 nucleotide sequence: TGTGCCAGCAGTTTATGGGGCAGATACAATGAGCAGTTCTTC. The full variable domain, its missing parts supplied by reference TRBV28 and TRBJ2-1, is DVKVTQSSRYLVKRTGEKVFLECVQDMDHENMFWYRQDPGLGLRLIYFSYDVKMKEKGDIPEGYSVSREKKERFSLILESASTNQTSMYLCASSLWGRYNEQFFGPGTRLTVL.

There are a few counts of this clonotype. The chain employs TRBV3-1 and TRBJ1-5; TRBD1 matches at 11 bases. The V segment lost 4 bases and the J segment 4 bases; nucleotides outside the gene matches: 15. The length of the CDR3 is 19 residues. Per the germline V gene, CDR1 is LGHDT and CDR2 is YNNKEL (reference sequence). CDR3 amino acids: CASSLSGTGGRLGNQPQHF. The CDR3 DNA reads TGTGCCAGCAGCCTGTCCGGGACAGGGGGTAGGCTTGGGAATCAGCCCCAGCATTTT.

Many counts were recorded for this clonotype. This chain connects TRBV28 to TRBJ1-5; no clear D. This CDR3 contains 15 residues. The V and J ends lost 2 bases and 2 bases respectively, with 10 bases between them. CDR1 MDHEN and CDR2 SYDVKM come from the germline V gene. The CDR3 protein is CASSLPATGNQPQHF. Written as DNA, the CDR3 is TGTGCCAGCAGTTTACCGGCGACCGGCAATCAGCCCCAGCATTTT.

This chain uses TRBV6-6 with TRBJ1-2, with 8 bases fitting TRBD1. J lost 5 bases, V lost 5 bases, and 13 bases had no gene match. Germline loops: CDR1 MNHNY, CDR2 SVGAGI (reference sequence). This CDR3 contains 16 residues. The CDR3: CASSRPGQELEYGYTF. In DNA form, the CDR3 reads TGTGCCAGCAGTCGCCCGGGACAGGAATTGGAGTATGGCTACACCTTC.

This chain connects TRBV6-5 to TRBJ2-5; 10 bases align to TRBD2. This CDR3 has 15 amino acids. J gave up 2 bases and V 6 bases, and 6 bases lay outside the gene matches. Germline V gene lookup returns CDR1 MNHEY and CDR2 SVGAGI. CDR3 region: CASSSSGSQQETQYF. The DNA of the CDR3 is TGTGCCAGCAGCTCTAGCGGGAGTCAGCAAGAGACCCAGTACTTC.

There are many counts of this clonotype. DNA of the CDR3: TGCAGTGCCGATCCAAGGAATTCACCCCTCCACTTT. As protein: CSADPRNSPLHF. The chain links TRBV20-1 to TRBJ1-6; D is undetermined. From germline, CDR1 is DFQATT and CDR2 SNEGSKA (reference sequence). The germline V and J ends were trimmed by 6 bases and 7 bases, with 10 bases remaining between them. The CDR3 is 12 residues long.

This clonotype came up a few times. V gene TRBV24-1 combines with J gene TRBJ2-1, with 8 bases identical to TRBD1. Germline CDR1 is KGHDR and CDR2 is SFDVKD. The CDR3 length is 16 residues. J lost 5 bases, V lost 0 bases, and 5 bases had no gene match. The CDR3 region has the DNA TGTGCCACCAGTGATTTGTCCAGGGGGCCTGACAATGAGCAGTTCTTC. As protein: CATSDLSRGPDNEQFF.

The J gene is TRBJ1-6, the V gene TRBV3-1; D unclear. With 4 bases removed from V and 7 bases from J, the gap between germline ends came to 8 bases. CDR1 is LGHDT, CDR2 YNNKEL, per germline (reference sequence). This CDR3 has 13 amino acids. CDR3 in amino acids: CASSRKINSPLHF. CDR3 coding DNA: TGTGCCAGCAGCCGAAAGATCAATTCACCCCTCCACTTT.

This clonotype was observed once. J is TRBJ2-2 and V is TRBV12-3 or TRBV12-4; 8 bases are shared with TRBD2. This CDR3 region has 17 residues. Trimming took 8 bases from V and 5 from J; bases not matched to a gene: 16. The CDR3 sequence: CASRPGGAGGGTGELFF. In DNA form, the CDR3 reads TGTGCCAGCCGACCCGGTGGGGCGGGAGGCGGGACCGGGGAGCTGTTTTTT.

This clonotype was seen many times. V is TRBV2 and J is TRBJ1-5; 9 nucleotides agree with TRBD1. J was trimmed by 4 bases and V by 3 bases; bases with no gene match: 4. There are 15 residues in the CDR3. CDR1 and CDR2 from the germline V gene are SNHLY and FYNNEI. CDR3: CASSEGQGANQPQHF. CDR3 nucleotide sequence: TGTGCCAGCAGTGAGGGACAGGGCGCAAATCAGCCCCAGCATTTT.

This clonotype was observed a few times. The V call is TRBV4-3, the J call TRBJ2-1; weak D call: TRBD2 (6 bases). The V gene lost 1 base and the J gene lost 0 bases, with 10 bases spanning the gap. The length of the CDR3 is 16 residues. CDR1 and CDR2 from the germline V gene are LGHNA and YSLEER. The CDR3 sequence is CASSQAFGSSYNEQFF. CDR3 DNA sequence: TGCGCCAGCAGCCAAGCGTTCGGGAGCTCCTACAATGAGCAGTTCTTC.

A few counts support this clonotype. The chain joins TRBV27 to TRBJ2-7; 10 bases are shared with TRBD2. Trimming at V came to 0 bases and at J to 7 bases, leaving 6 bases not matched to a gene. CDR1 and CDR2 (germline): MNHEY, SMNVEV (reference sequence). The CDR3 totals 15 residues. DNA for the CDR3: TGTGCCAGCAGTTTATCTCCTAGCGGGAGTGATGAGCAGTACTTC. This sequence encodes CASSLSPSGSDEQYF.

In its sample, this clonotype was seen many times. The rearrangement joins TRBV12-3 or TRBV12-4 to TRBJ1-5, with unresolved D. The CDR3 is 13 amino acids. The V gene lost 2 bases and the J gene lost 7 bases, with 9 bases spanning the gap. In nucleotides, the CDR3 is TGTGCCAGCAGTTTAAGACAAAACCAGCCCCAGCATTTT. Translated, it gives CASSLRQNQPQHF.

The chain is built from TRBV30 and TRBJ1-5; D unclear. Germline V gene lookup returns CDR1 GTSNPN and CDR2 SVGIG (reference sequence). V lost 5 bases and J 6 bases, leaving 8 bases between the germline ends. The CDR3 runs to 11 residues. The CDR3 loop is CAWGEGQPQHF. The CDR3 DNA reads as TGTGCCTGGGGCGAAGGTCAGCCCCAGCATTTT. The variable domain in full, with the rest retrieved from reference TRBV30 and TRBJ1-5, is SQTIHQWPATLVQPVGSPLSLECTVEGTSNPNLYWYRQAAGRGLQLLFYSVGIGQISSEVPQNLSASRPQDRQFILSSKKLLLSDSGFYLCAWGEGQPQHFGDGTRLSIL.

This clonotype was picked up a small number of times. V usage is TRBV12-3 or TRBV12-4 and J usage is TRBJ1-3; D possibly corresponds to TRBD1 (6 bases). This CDR3 contains 14 residues. Deletions cut 6 bases from V and 2 bases from J, with 11 bases between. This CDR3 is CASRQGGAGNTIYF. In DNA, the CDR3 is TGTGCCAGCAGGCAAGGGGGGGCTGGAAACACCATATATTTT.

The V call is TRBV7-9, the J call TRBJ2-7, with 11 bases lining up with TRBD2. The CDR3 has 20 residues. Germline loops: CDR1 SEHNR, CDR2 FQNEAQ (reference sequence). V was clipped by 4 bases and J by 3 bases; unmatched bases: 20. CDR3 DNA sequence: TGTGCCAGCAGCTCGTCCGCCGGGACTAGCGGAACTCCGGTCGTCTACGAGCAGTACTTC. This translates into CASSSSAGTSGTPVVYEQYF. The full variable domain, in which reference TRBV7-9 and TRBJ2-7 provide the parts outside the CDR3, is DTGVSQNPRHKITKRGQNVTFRCDPISEHNRLYWYRQTLGQGPEFLTYFQNEAQLEKSRLLSDRFSAERPKGSFSTLEIQRTEQGDSAMYLCASSSSAGTSGTPVVYEQYFGPGTRLTVT.

A few counts support this clonotype. The genes are TRBV20-1 and TRBJ2-7, with D perhaps TRBD2 (5 bases). The CDR3 is made up of 13 amino acids. With 1 base removed from V and 4 bases from J, the gap between germline ends came to 11 bases. The V gene's germline CDR1 is DFQATT and CDR2 SNEGSKA (reference sequence). The CDR3 DNA is TGCAGTGCTAGAGCCGAACTAGGGTACGAGCAGTACTTC. Its protein is CSARAELGYEQYF.

This clonotype has ten or more counts. The V and J genes are TRBV19 and TRBJ1-5, with a possible D match to TRBD1 (5 bases). V lost 5 bases and J 0 bases, leaving 20 bases between the germline ends. This CDR3 comprises 18 residues. The germline gives CDR1 LNHDA, CDR2 SQIVND (reference sequence). The CDR3 reads CASSLESRDLYSNQPQHF. CDR3 bases: TGTGCCAGTAGTCTCGAGTCCCGGGACCTTTATAGCAATCAGCCCCAGCATTTT.

This clonotype was found a few times. J is TRBJ2-2 and V is TRBV7-2; the D gene is possibly TRBD2 (5 bases). Trimming removed 5 bases at V and 6 bases at J, with 10 bases between. CDR3 length: 13 amino acids. Germline CDR1 and CDR2: SGHTA and FQGNSA. CDR3 region: CASSTSRAGELFF. The CDR3, as DNA: TGTGCCAGCAGCACCTCGCGGGCCGGGGAGCTGTTTTTT.

This clonotype was detected a few times. The V and J genes are TRBV2 and TRBJ2-5; the match to TRBD1 covers 9 bases. Looked up from germline, CDR1 is SNHLY and CDR2 is FYNNEI. Trimming at V came to 3 bases and at J to 5 bases, leaving 16 bases not matched to a gene. The CDR3 spans 18 residues. CDR3: CASSDYRGRRLPGETQYF. DNA of the CDR3: TGTGCCAGCAGTGATTACAGGGGGCGCCGGCTGCCAGGGGAGACCCAGTACTTC.

This clonotype turned up a few times. This chain connects TRBV13 to TRBJ2-7; 12 nucleotides line up with TRBD2. This CDR3 contains 16 residues. Germline lookup yields CDR1 PRHDT and CDR2 FYEKMQ (reference sequence). Unmatched junction bases numbered 8, after V lost 5 bases and J lost 3 bases. As DNA, the CDR3 is TGTGCCAGCAGCCGAAGGACTAGCGGGACCCTCTACGAGCAGTACTTC. This encodes CASSRRTSGTLYEQYF.

This rearrangement joins TRBV7-2 to TRBJ1-2, with 10 nucleotides matching TRBD1. This CDR3 is 14 amino acids long. Germline CDR1 and CDR2: SGHTA and FQGNSA. Trimming cost V 5 bases and J 5 bases; bases outside gene matches: 5. CDR3 region: CASSNRQGAYGYTF. In DNA form, the CDR3 reads TGTGCCAGCAGCAATCGACAGGGGGCGTATGGCTACACCTTC.

This clonotype occurred a few times. This sequence joins TRBV11-2 and TRBJ2-3; 9 positions agree with TRBD2. The CDR3 loop spans 17 amino acids. V was pared by 4 bases and J by 0 bases, with 8 bases of the junction left unmatched. Per the germline V gene, CDR1 is SGHAT and CDR2 is FQNNGV. CDR3 DNA: TGTGCCAGCAGCTACCTAGCGGGGCCAACTAGCACAGATACGCAGTATTTT. It is translated as CASSYLAGPTSTDTQYF. Based on the CDR3 plus reference TRBV11-2 and TRBJ2-3, the full variable domain is EAGVAQSPRYKIIEKRQSVAFWCNPISGHATLYWYQQILGQGPKLLIQFQNNGVVDDSQLPKDRFSAERLKGVDSTLKIQPAKLEDSAVYLCASSYLAGPTSTDTQYFGPGTRLTVL.

The V gene is TRBV7-6, the J gene TRBJ2-7; the D gene is possibly TRBD2 (6 bases). CDR1 SGHVS and CDR2 FNYEAQ come from the germline V gene. Trimming took off 1 base at V and 5 bases at J, with 6 bases between the two ends. CDR3 length equals 12 residues. Here the CDR3 reads CASSLGGDEQYF. As DNA, the CDR3 is TGTGCCAGCAGCTTAGGGGGGGACGAGCAGTACTTC.